This T cell receptor beta chain came from a study of cytomegalovirus exposure and HLA in healthy donors. This CDR3 has 14 amino acids. Trimming cost V 5 bases and J 14 bases; bases outside gene matches: 9. Germline V gene sequence: CDR1 SEHNR, CDR2 FQNEAQ (reference sequence). Findings of the study overall: Compared with the roughly 700-donor mean, an Asian-associated ancestry cluster reportedly had fewer N-insertions, according to a later analysis. A missense variant in DCLRE1C was later tied to TCR beta V- and J-gene trimming.

This clone occurred a few times. Antigen: not known. This PCR relied on a set of 60 Vbeta primers and 13 Jbeta primers. Clones were read by immunoSEQ multiplex PCR, and TCRdb kept only the in-frame ones, dropping some. The sample records some 180,000 clones, approximately 80% being singletons. Input material: PBMCs. This TCR was recovered from a girl aged 10 to 17 in good health and CMV-seropositive. V usage is TRBV7-9 and J usage is TRBJ2-3; 14 bases are shared with TRBD2. The CDR3 DNA reads as TGTGCCAGCAGCCCTGGGACTAGCGGGAGACTGACGTATTTT. Translation: CASSPGTSGRLTYF. Using reference TRBV7-9 and TRBJ2-3 for the parts outside the CDR3, the full variable domain is DTGVSQNPRHKITKRGQNVTFRCDPISEHNRLYWYRQTLGQGPEFLTYFQNEAQLEKSRLLSDRFSAERPKGSFSTLEIQRTEQGDSAMYLCASSPGTSGRLTYFGPGTRLTVL.